This entry concerns a single T cell receptor beta chain. The germline gives CDR1 SGDLS, CDR2 YYNGEE. The CDR3 loop spans 14 amino acids. Trimming left V 0 bases short and J 4 bases short, with 8 bases between. This sample was included in a study of blood T cell repertoires in COVID-19. Study-wide context: Acute and convalescent COVID-19 samples came from the United States, Italy and Spain. PBMCs, B-cell-depleted T cells, or T cells were the source of the cDNA or gDNA that made up the material.

How the authors handled the data: Estimation of nucleated cell counts was performed using reference gene primer amplification. The data were produced by immunoSEQ multiplex PCR, yet TCRdb's version contains in-frame clones alone and is incomplete. V and J calls and clone size follow that table, whereas D and trimming were derived from the DNA. The sample records about 110,000 clones, roughly 88% being singletons. This chain connects TRBV9 to TRBJ2-1; possibly TRBD2 for D (6 bases). The TCR comes from a human donor in a cohort sampled during active COVID-19. Sequencing used peripheral blood. Here the CDR3 reads CASSVGAGYNEQFF. DNA of the CDR3: TGTGCCAGCAGCGTAGGCGCGGGGTACAATGAGCAGTTCTTC.